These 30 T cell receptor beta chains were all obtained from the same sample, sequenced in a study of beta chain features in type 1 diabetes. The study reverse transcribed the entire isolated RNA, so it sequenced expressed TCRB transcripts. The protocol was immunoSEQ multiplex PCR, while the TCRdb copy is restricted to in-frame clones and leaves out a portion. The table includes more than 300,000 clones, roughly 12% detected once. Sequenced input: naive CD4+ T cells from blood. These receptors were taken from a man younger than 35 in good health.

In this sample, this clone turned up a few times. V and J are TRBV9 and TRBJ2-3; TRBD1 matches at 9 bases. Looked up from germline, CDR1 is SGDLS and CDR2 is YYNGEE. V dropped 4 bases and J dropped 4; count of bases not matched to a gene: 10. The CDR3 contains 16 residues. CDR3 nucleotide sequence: TGTGCCAGCAGCCCCCGGGACAGGGCAAGTGCAGATACGCAGTATTTT. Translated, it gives CASSPRDRASADTQYF.

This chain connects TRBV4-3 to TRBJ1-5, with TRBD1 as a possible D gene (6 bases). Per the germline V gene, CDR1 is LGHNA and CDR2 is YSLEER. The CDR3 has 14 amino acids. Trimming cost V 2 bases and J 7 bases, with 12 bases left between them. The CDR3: CASSQTTGRQPQHF. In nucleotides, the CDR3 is TGCGCCAGCAGCCAAACGACAGGTCGGCAGCCCCAGCATTTT.

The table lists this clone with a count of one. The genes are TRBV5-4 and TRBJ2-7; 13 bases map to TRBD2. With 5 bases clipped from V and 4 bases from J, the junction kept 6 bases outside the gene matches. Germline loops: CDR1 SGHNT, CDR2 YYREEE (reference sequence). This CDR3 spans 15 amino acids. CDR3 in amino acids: CASRRGLAGNYEQYF. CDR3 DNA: TGTGCCAGCAGGAGGGGACTAGCGGGAAATTACGAGCAGTACTTC. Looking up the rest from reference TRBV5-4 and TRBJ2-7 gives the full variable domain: ETGVTQSPTHLIKTRGQQVTLRCSSQSGHNTVSWYQQALGQGPQFIFQYYREEENGRGNFPPRFSGLQFPNYSSELNVNALELDDSALYLCASRRGLAGNYEQYFGPGTRLTVT.

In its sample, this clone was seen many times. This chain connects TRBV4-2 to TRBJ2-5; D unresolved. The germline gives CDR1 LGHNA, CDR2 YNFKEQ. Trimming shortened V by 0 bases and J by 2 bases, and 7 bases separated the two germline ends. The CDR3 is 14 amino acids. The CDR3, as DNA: TGTGCCAGCAGCCAAGATCTGCGGCAAGAGACCCAGTACTTC. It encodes CASSQDLRQETQYF.

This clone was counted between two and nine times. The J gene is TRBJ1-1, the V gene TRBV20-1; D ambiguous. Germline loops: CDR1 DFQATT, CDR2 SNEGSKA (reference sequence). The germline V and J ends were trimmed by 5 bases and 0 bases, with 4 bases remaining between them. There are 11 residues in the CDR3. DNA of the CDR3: TGCAGTGCTCCTATGAACACTGAAGCTTTCTTT. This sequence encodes CSAPMNTEAFF.

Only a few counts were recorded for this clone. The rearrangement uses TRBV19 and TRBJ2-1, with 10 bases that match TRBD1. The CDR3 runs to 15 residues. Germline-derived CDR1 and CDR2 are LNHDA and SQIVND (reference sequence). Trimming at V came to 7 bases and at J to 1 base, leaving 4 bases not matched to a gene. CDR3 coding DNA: TGTGCCAGTAATGGACAGGGGGGGTCCTACAATGAGCAGTTCTTC. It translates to CASNGQGGSYNEQFF.

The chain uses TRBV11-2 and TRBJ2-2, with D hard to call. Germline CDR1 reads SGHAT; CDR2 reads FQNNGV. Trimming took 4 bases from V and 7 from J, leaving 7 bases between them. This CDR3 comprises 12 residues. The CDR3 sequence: CASSSTGGELFF. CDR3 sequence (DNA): TGTGCCAGCAGCTCAACGGGCGGGGAGCTGTTTTTT. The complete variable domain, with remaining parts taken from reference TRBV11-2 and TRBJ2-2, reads EAGVAQSPRYKIIEKRQSVAFWCNPISGHATLYWYQQILGQGPKLLIQFQNNGVVDDSQLPKDRFSAERLKGVDSTLKIQPAKLEDSAVYLCASSSTGGELFFGEGSRLTVL.

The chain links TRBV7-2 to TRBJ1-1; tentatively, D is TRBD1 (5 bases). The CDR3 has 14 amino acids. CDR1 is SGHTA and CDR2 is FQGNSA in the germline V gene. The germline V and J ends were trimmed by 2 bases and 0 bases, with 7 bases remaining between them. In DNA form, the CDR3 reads TGTGCCAGCAGCTTAACAGGCGTGAACACTGAAGCTTTCTTT. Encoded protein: CASSLTGVNTEAFF.

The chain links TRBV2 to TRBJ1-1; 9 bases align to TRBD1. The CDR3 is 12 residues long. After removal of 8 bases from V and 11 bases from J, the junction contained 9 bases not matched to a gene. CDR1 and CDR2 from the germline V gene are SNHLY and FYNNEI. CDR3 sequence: CASGQGPRAAFF. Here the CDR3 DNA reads TGTGCCAGCGGACAGGGGCCTCGGGCGGCTTTCTTT.

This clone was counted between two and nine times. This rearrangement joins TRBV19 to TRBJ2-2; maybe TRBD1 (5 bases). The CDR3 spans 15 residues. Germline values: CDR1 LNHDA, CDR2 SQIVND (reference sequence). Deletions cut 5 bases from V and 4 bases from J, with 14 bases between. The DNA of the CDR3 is TGTGCCAGTAGTCTGCAGGGCAAACCCACCGGGGAGCTGTTTTTT. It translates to CASSLQGKPTGELFF.

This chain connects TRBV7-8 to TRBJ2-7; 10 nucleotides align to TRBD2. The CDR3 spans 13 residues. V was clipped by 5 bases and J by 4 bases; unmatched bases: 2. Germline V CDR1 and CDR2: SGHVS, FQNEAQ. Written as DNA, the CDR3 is TGTGCCAGCAGCCGGACTAGCGGATACGAGCAGTACTTC. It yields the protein CASSRTSGYEQYF.

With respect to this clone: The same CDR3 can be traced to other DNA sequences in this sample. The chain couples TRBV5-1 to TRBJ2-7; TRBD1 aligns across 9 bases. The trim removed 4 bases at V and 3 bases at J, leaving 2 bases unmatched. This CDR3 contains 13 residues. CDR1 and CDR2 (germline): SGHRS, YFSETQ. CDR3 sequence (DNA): TGCGCCAGCAGCCGGGACAGGGACTACGAGCAGTACTTC. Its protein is CASSRDRDYEQYF.

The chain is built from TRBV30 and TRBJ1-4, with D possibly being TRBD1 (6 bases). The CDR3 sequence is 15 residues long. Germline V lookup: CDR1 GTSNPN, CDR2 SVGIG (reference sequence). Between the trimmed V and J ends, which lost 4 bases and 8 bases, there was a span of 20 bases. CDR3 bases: TGTGCCTGGACTCTACGGGGGGGCGCGAGGGAAAAACTGTTTTTT. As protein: CAWTLRGGAREKLFF.

The CDR3 DNA reads as TGCTCGATCCGGGACACTGGAAACACCATATATTTT. It specifies CSIRDTGNTIYF. The chain combines TRBV29-1 with TRBJ1-3; weak D call: TRBD1 (6 bases). The CDR3 totals 12 residues. CDR1 and CDR2 (germline): SQVTM, ANQGSEA.

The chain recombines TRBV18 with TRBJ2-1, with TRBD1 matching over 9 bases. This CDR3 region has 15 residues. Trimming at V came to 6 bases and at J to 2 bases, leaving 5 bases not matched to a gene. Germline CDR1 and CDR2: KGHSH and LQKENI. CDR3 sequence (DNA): TGTGCCAGCTCGCGACAGGGGGGGGCCTACAATGAGCAGTTCTTC. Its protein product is CASSRQGGAYNEQFF.

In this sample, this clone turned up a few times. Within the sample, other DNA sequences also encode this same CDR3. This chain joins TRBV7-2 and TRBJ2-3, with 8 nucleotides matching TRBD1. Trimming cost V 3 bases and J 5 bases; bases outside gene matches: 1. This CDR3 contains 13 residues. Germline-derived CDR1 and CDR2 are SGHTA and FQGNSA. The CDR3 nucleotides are TGTGCCAGCAGCTTTACAGGGGGAGATACGCAGTATTTT. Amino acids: CASSFTGGDTQYF.

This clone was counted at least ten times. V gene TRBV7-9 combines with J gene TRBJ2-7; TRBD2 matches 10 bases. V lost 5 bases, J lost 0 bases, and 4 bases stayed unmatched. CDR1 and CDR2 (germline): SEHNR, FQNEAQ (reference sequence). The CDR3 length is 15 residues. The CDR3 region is CASSPSSGSSYEQYF. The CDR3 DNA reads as TGTGCCAGCAGCCCCTCTAGCGGGAGCTCCTACGAGCAGTACTTC.

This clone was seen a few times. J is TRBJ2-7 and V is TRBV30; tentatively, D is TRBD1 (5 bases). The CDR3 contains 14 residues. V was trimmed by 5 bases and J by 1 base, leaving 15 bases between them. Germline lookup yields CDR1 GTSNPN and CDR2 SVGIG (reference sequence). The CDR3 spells CAWGIGRASYEQYF. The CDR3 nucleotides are TGTGCCTGGGGGATTGGCAGGGCGTCCTACGAGCAGTACTTC.

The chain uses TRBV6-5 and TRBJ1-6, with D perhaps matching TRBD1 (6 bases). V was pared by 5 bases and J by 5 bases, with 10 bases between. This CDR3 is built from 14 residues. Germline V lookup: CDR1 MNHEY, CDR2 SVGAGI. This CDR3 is CASSRQVNNSPLHF. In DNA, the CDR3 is TGTGCCAGCAGTCGACAGGTCAATAATTCACCCCTCCACTTT.

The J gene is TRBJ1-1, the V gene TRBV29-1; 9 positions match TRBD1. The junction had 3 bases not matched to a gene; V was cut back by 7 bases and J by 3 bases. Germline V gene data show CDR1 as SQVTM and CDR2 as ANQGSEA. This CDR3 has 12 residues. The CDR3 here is CSGRDRDTEAFF. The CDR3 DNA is TGCAGCGGTCGGGACAGGGACACTGAAGCTTTCTTT.

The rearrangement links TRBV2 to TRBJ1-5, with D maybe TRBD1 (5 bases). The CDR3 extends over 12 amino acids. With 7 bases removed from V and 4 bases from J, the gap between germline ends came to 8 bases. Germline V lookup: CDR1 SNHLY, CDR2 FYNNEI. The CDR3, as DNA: TGTGCCAGCACCGGGGGAAATCAGCCCCAGCATTTT. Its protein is CASTGGNQPQHF.

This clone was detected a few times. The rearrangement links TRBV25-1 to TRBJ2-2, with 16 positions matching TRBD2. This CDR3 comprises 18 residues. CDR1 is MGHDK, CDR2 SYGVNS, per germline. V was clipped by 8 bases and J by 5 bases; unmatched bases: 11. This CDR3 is CASAQAGLAGGPTGELFF. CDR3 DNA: TGTGCCAGCGCCCAGGCGGGACTAGCGGGAGGGCCAACCGGGGAGCTGTTTTTT.

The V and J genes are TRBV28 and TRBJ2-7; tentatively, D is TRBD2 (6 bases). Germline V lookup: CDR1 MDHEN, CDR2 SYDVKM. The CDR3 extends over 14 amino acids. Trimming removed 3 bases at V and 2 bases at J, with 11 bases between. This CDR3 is CASSLFGRAYEQYF. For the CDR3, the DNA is TGTGCCAGCAGTTTGTTCGGGAGAGCCTACGAGCAGTACTTC.

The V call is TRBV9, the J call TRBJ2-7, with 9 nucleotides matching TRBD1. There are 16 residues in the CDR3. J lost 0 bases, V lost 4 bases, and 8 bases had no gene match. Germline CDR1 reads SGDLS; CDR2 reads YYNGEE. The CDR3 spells CASSPRTGVSSYEQYF. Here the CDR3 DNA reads TGTGCCAGCAGCCCTCGGACAGGGGTAAGCTCCTACGAGCAGTACTTC.

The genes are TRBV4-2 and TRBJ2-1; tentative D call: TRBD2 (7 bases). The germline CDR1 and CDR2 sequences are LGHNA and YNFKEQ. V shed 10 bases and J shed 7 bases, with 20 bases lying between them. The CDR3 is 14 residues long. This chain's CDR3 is CANMGGGLWNEQFF. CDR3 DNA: TGTGCCAACATGGGAGGGGGACTATGGAATGAGCAGTTCTTC.

CDR3 protein: CASRTGDNSPLHF. CDR3 bases: TGTGCCAGCAGGACAGGGGATAATTCACCCCTCCACTTT. This rearrangement joins TRBV6-6 to TRBJ1-6, with 8 bases fitting TRBD1. The CDR3 is made up of 13 amino acids. After removal of 6 bases from V and 5 bases from J, the junction contained 0 bases not matched to a gene. The germline V gene has CDR1 MNHNY and CDR2 SVGAGI (reference sequence).

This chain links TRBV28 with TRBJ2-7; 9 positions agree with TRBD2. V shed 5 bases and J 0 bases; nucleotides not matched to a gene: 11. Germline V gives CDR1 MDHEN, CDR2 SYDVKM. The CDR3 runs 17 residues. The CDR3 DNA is TGTGCCAGCAGTATACAGATAGGACTAGCGCTCTCCTACGAGCAGTACTTC. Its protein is CASSIQIGLALSYEQYF.

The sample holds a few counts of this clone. This CDR3 is CAWDRGGHYEQYF. DNA for the CDR3: TGTGCCTGGGACCGCGGTGGCCACTACGAGCAGTACTTC. The chain recombines TRBV30 with TRBJ2-7; D not certain. The CDR3 spans 13 residues. V lost 5 bases and J 3 bases, leaving 14 bases between the germline ends. The V gene's germline CDR1 is GTSNPN and CDR2 SVGIG (reference sequence). Looking up the rest from reference TRBV30 and TRBJ2-7 gives the full variable domain: SQTIHQWPATLVQPVGSPLSLECTVEGTSNPNLYWYRQAAGRGLQLLFYSVGIGQISSEVPQNLSASRPQDRQFILSSKKLLLSDSGFYLCAWDRGGHYEQYFGPGTRLTVT.

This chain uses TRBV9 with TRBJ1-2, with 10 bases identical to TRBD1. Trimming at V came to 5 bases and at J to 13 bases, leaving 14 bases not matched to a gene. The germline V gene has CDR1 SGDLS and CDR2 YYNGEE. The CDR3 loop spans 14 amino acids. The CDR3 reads CASSDRDRGDPFTF. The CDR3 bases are TGTGCCAGCAGTGACCGGGACAGGGGCGACCCATTCACCTTC.

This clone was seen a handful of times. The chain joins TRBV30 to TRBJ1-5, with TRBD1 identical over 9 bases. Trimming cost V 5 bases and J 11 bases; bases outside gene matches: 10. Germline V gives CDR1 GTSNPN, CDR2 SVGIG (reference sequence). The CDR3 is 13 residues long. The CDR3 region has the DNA TGTGCCTGGGACGGACAGGGGTATCGAGCCCAGCATTTT. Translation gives CAWDGQGYRAQHF.